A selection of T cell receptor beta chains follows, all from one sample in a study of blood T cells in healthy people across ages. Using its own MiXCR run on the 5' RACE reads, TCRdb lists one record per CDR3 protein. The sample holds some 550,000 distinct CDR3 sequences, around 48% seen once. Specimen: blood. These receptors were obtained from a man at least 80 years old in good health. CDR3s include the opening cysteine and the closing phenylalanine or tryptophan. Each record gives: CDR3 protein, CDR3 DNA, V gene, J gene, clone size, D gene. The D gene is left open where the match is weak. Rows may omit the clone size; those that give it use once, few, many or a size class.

CASSTSTGQGSEQYF	TGTGCTAGCAGCACATCCACAGGACAGGGATCCGAGCAGTACTTC	TRBV7-7	TRBJ2-7	-	TRBD1
CASSWGQGGGYTF	TGTGCCAGCAGTTGGGGGCAGGGGGGAGGCTACACCTTC	TRBV6-6	TRBJ1-2	many	TRBD1
CASSLEGGPSYNEQFF	TGCGCCAGCAGCTTGGAGGGCGGACCCTCCTACAATGAGCAGTTCTTC	TRBV5-1	TRBJ2-1	-	-
CSATMNEQFF	TGCAGTGCTACTATGAATGAGCAGTTCTTC	TRBV20-1	TRBJ2-1	-	-
CSASGGGSTDTQYF	TGCAGTGCTAGCGGGGGGGGCAGCACAGATACGCAGTATTTT	TRBV20-1	TRBJ2-3	few	TRBD2
CASSVGSGLQETQYF	TGTGCCAGCAGCGTAGGTTCCGGGCTCCAAGAGACCCAGTACTTC	TRBV9	TRBJ2-5	-	-
CASSHRSRTDTQYF	TGCGCCAGCAGCCATCGATCGCGCACAGATACGCAGTATTTT	TRBV4-3	TRBJ2-3	-	-
CASSSRSQGKEGYTF	TGTGCCAGCAGTTCCCGTTCACAGGGGAAAGAAGGCTACACCTTC	TRBV27	TRBJ1-2	few	TRBD1
CSAPDRATNEKLFF	TGCAGTGCTCCCGACAGGGCAACTAATGAAAAACTGTTTTTT	TRBV20-1	TRBJ1-4	-	TRBD1
CASSVEPRSTDTQYF	TGTGCCAGCAGCGTAGAACCCCGAAGCACAGATACGCAGTATTTT	TRBV9	TRBJ2-3	-	-
CASSTWDYYGYTF	TGTGCCAGCAGCACCTGGGACTACTATGGCTACACCTTC	TRBV7-2	TRBJ1-2	-	-
CASSDPGTSGPREQFF	TGTGCCAGCAGTGACCCCGGGACTAGCGGCCCACGTGAGCAGTTCTTC	TRBV6-2/TRBV6-3	TRBJ2-1	few	TRBD2
CSVEDYLSGRVFGETQYF	TGCAGCGTTGAAGACTACCTTAGCGGGAGGGTGTTCGGAGAGACCCAGTACTTC	TRBV29-1	TRBJ2-5	-	TRBD2
CSAPSGGTYEQYF	TGCAGTGCTCCTTCCGGGGGAACCTACGAGCAGTACTTC	TRBV20-1	TRBJ2-7	-	-
CSAARGRGEQFF	TGCAGCGCCGCTCGGGGCCGCGGGGAGCAGTTCTTC	TRBV29-1	TRBJ2-1	-	-
CATSRDIDYGYTF	TGTGCCACCAGCAGAGATATCGACTATGGCTACACCTTC	TRBV15	TRBJ1-2	-	-
CASSPIGQGVGGYTF	TGTGCCAGCAGCCCTATCGGACAGGGGGTGGGTGGCTACACCTTC	TRBV12-3/TRBV12-4	TRBJ1-2	few	TRBD1
CASSTQVDSPLHF	TGTGCCAGCAGTACACAGGTGGATTCACCCCTCCACTTT	TRBV12-3/TRBV12-4	TRBJ1-6	few	-
CASSSRDRAQPQHF	TGTGCCAGCAGTTCCCGGGACAGGGCTCAGCCCCAGCATTTT	TRBV6-6	TRBJ1-5	-	TRBD1
CRAGQGAGTDTQYF	TGCAGGGCCGGACAGGGGGCAGGCACAGATACGCAGTATTTT	TRBV20-1	TRBJ2-3	-	TRBD1
CASSVDRATNTYNEQFF	TGTGCCAGCAGCGTAGACAGGGCAACGAACACCTACAATGAGCAGTTCTTC	TRBV9	TRBJ2-1	-	-
CASSQDDTGGYEQYF	TGCGCCAGCAGCCAAGATGACACAGGGGGTTACGAGCAGTACTTC	TRBV4-3	TRBJ2-7	few	TRBD1
CASSPGASSYNEQFF	TGCGCCAGCAGCCCGGGGGCTAGCTCCTACAATGAGCAGTTCTTC	TRBV5-1	TRBJ2-1	-	-
CATRGGTQETQNF	TGTGCCACCCGGGGCGGCACGCAAGAGACCCAGAACTTC	TRBV7-9	TRBJ2-5	-	-
CASSSQPSSYEQYF	TGTGCCAGCAGCTCGCAGCCAAGCTCCTACGAGCAGTACTTC	TRBV11-2	TRBJ2-7	-	-
CAGGSEQFF	TGTGCCGGGGGATCTGAGCAGTTCTTC	TRBV7-2	TRBJ2-1	-	-
CSASGTGRTNEQFF	TGCAGCGCCTCCGGGACAGGGAGAACTAATGAGCAGTTCTTC	TRBV29-1	TRBJ2-1	few	TRBD1